Below, 22 T cell receptor beta chains from the same sample are listed, as sequenced in a study of cytomegalovirus exposure and HLA in healthy donors. The primer mix had 60 Vbeta and 13 Jbeta primers. Using immunoSEQ multiplex PCR, the repertoire was profiled, and TCRdb retains in-frame clones only, with some absent. Here the sample spans some 98,000 clones, about four fifths being singletons. The specimen was PBMCs. These TCRs come from a man younger than 30 in good health and CMV-seropositive.

V and J are TRBV4-1 and TRBJ2-7; D is uncertain. Germline loops: CDR1 MGHRA, CDR2 YSYEKL. This CDR3 has 16 residues. The V gene lost 4 bases and the J gene lost 6 bases, with 22 bases spanning the gap. The CDR3 DNA follows: TGCGCCAGCAGCCTCCGAGTCGAAACCCGTAATGCCGAGCAGTACTTC. Amino acid sequence: CASSLRVETRNAEQYF.

This sequence joins TRBV5-1 and TRBJ2-7; 12 positions match TRBD2. CDR1 is SGHRS and CDR2 is YFSETQ in the germline V gene. The CDR3 extends over 14 amino acids. V dropped 4 bases and J dropped 2; count of bases not matched to a gene: 1. DNA of the CDR3: TGCGCCAGCAGCCGACTAGCGGGGGCCTACGAGCAGTACTTC. This gives the protein CASSRLAGAYEQYF.

CDR3 residues: CASSLAGDNEQFF. The CDR3 nucleotides read TGTGCCAGCTCGCTAGCGGGAGACAATGAGCAGTTCTTC. V gene TRBV27 combines with J gene TRBJ2-1; the match to TRBD2 covers 10 bases. Germline V lookup: CDR1 MNHEY, CDR2 SMNVEV (reference sequence). V lost 8 bases and J lost 5; bases outside the gene matches: 3. The CDR3 is 13 amino acids.

The chain recombines TRBV6-1 with TRBJ1-5, with 9 bases that match TRBD1. Germline lookup yields CDR1 MNHNS and CDR2 SASEGT. The trim removed 4 bases at V and 0 bases at J, leaving 7 bases unmatched. CDR3 length: 17 amino acids. The CDR3, as DNA: TGTGCCAGCAGTGCCCGGGACAGGGCGATTAGCAATCAGCCCCAGCATTTT. It specifies CASSARDRAISNQPQHF.

The genes are TRBV7-6 and TRBJ2-2; TRBD2 is a possible D gene (5 bases). The V end lost 1 base, the J end lost 4 bases, and 7 bases lay between the germline ends. Per the germline V gene, CDR1 is SGHVS and CDR2 is FNYEAQ. The CDR3 loop spans 14 amino acids. This CDR3 reads CASSLERGTGELFF. The DNA for the CDR3 is TGTGCCAGCAGCTTAGAACGGGGCACCGGGGAGCTGTTTTTT.

The chain is built from TRBV27 and TRBJ2-7; possibly TRBD1 for D (5 bases). Germline assignment: CDR1 MNHEY and CDR2 SMNVEV (reference sequence). The CDR3 loop spans 13 amino acids. V lost 4 bases, J lost 6 bases, and 13 bases lay in between. CDR3 sequence reads: CASSYTDSPEQYF. The CDR3 DNA follows: TGTGCCAGCAGTTACACAGACAGCCCCGAGCAGTACTTC.

The sample holds one count of this clone. The V gene is TRBV6-1, the J gene TRBJ2-7, with 15 nucleotides matching TRBD2. Losses at the gene ends were 4 bases for V and 4 bases for J; bases not matched to a gene: 11. CDR3 size: 18 residues. Germline CDR1 reads MNHNS; CDR2 reads SASEGT. The CDR3 DNA reads as TGTGCCAGCAGTGGGGACCTAATGGGACTAGCGGGGGGATACGAGCAGTACTTC. Its protein is CASSGDLMGLAGGYEQYF.

The count of this clone is one. The chain links TRBV6-4 to TRBJ2-1, with D tentatively TRBD1 (7 bases). Germline V gene data show CDR1 as MRHNA and CDR2 as SNTAGT. The germline V and J ends were trimmed by 6 bases and 4 bases, with 19 bases remaining between them. The CDR3 is 16 residues long. CDR3 protein: CASSREAGGYYNEQFF. The CDR3 coding sequence is TGTGCCAGCAGCCGCGAGGCAGGGGGGTATTACAATGAGCAGTTCTTC.

This clone was seen a few times. The chain carries TRBV28 and TRBJ2-7; 11 bases are shared with TRBD1. This CDR3 has 16 amino acids. From germline, CDR1 is MDHEN and CDR2 SYDVKM. J gave up 1 base and V 7 bases, and 9 bases lay outside the gene matches. The CDR3 region is CASTGTGGRGSYEQYF. The CDR3 coding sequence is TGTGCCAGCACCGGGACAGGGGGTCGGGGATCCTACGAGCAGTACTTC.

This clone was seen a single time. The chain recombines TRBV6-5 with TRBJ2-1, with D possibly TRBD1 on 6 matching bases. V was clipped by 7 bases and J by 9 bases, with 16 bases between them. Germline CDR1 reads MNHEY; CDR2 reads SVGAGI. The CDR3 has 13 residues. The CDR3, as DNA: TGTGCCAGCACCCAGGGGATTGGTGGTGAGCAGTTCTTC. It translates to CASTQGIGGEQFF.

This clone occurred a few times. The V call is TRBV6-1, the J call TRBJ1-6, with 7 bases that match TRBD1. The ends lost 4 bases at V and 7 bases at J; junction bases unmatched: 4. CDR1 and CDR2 (germline): MNHNS, SASEGT. This CDR3 is built from 14 residues. The CDR3 DNA sequence: TGTGCCAGCAGTGGTGGGACAGAAAATTCACCCCTCCACTTT. Protein: CASSGGTENSPLHF.

This chain joins TRBV7-9 and TRBJ2-7, with 8 positions matching TRBD1. The V gene's germline CDR1 is SEHNR and CDR2 FQNEAQ (reference sequence). This CDR3 region has 15 residues. The ends lost 5 bases at V and 6 bases at J; junction bases unmatched: 12. The CDR3 region is CASSAPDRVSSEQYF. The CDR3 DNA reads TGTGCCAGCAGCGCACCGGACAGGGTCAGCTCCGAGCAGTACTTC. Variable domain in full (rest from reference TRBV7-9 and TRBJ2-7): DTGVSQNPRHKITKRGQNVTFRCDPISEHNRLYWYRQTLGQGPEFLTYFQNEAQLEKSRLLSDRFSAERPKGSFSTLEIQRTEQGDSAMYLCASSAPDRVSSEQYFGPGTRLTVT.

V usage is TRBV25-1 and J usage is TRBJ1-2; a possible D gene is TRBD1 (5 bases). This CDR3 contains 11 residues. Germline CDR1 is MGHDK and CDR2 is SYGVNS. V lost 7 bases, J lost 5 bases, and 8 bases lay in between. CDR3 nucleotides: TGTGCCAGCACCGGGGGTTATGGCTACACCTTC. This codes for CASTGGYGYTF.

This clone turned up a few times. The chain is built from TRBV6-1 and TRBJ1-4; 7 bases map to TRBD1. CDR1 is MNHNS and CDR2 is SASEGT in the germline V gene. V trimming: 6 bases; J trimming: 8 bases; junction bases outside the gene matches: 9. The CDR3 has 14 amino acids. CDR3 sequence: CASRRGQATEKLFF. CDR3 DNA: TGTGCCAGCAGACGTGGACAGGCAACGGAAAAACTGTTTTTT.

The chain joins TRBV5-1 to TRBJ2-7; 7 bases fit TRBD1. The germline V gene has CDR1 SGHRS and CDR2 YFSETQ. Trimming removed 4 bases from V and 2 bases from J; junction bases left unmatched: 3. The CDR3 sequence is 13 residues long. The CDR3 protein is CASSTDRAYEQYF. The CDR3 DNA follows: TGCGCCAGCAGCACAGACAGGGCCTACGAGCAGTACTTC.

V and J are TRBV5-1 and TRBJ1-3; 9 positions match TRBD1. The V gene's germline CDR1 is SGHRS and CDR2 YFSETQ. The CDR3 extends over 15 amino acids. Unmatched junction bases numbered 7, after V lost 4 bases and J lost 5 bases. The CDR3 bases are TGCGCCAGCAGCCCGGGACAGGGAGTGAGAAACACCATATATTTT. Translating gives CASSPGQGVRNTIYF.

The chain is built from TRBV27 and TRBJ1-5; 8 nucleotides agree with TRBD1. Germline CDR1 and CDR2: MNHEY and SMNVEV (reference sequence). This CDR3 is 15 amino acids long. V was clipped by 5 bases and J by 4 bases; unmatched bases: 7. DNA of the CDR3: TGTGCCAGCAGTCCCGGACAGGGACGGAATCAGCCCCAGCATTTT. It translates to CASSPGQGRNQPQHF.

This clone was seen only a few times. This rearrangement joins TRBV4-2 to TRBJ1-2; TRBD1 might be the D (5 bases). There are 14 residues in the CDR3. Trimming took 1 base from V and 4 from J, leaving 10 bases between them. CDR1 and CDR2 (germline): LGHNA, YNFKEQ. CDR3 protein: CASSQATVTYGYTF. The CDR3 DNA reads TGTGCCAGCAGCCAAGCGACAGTAACCTATGGCTACACCTTC.

The chain carries TRBV5-4 and TRBJ2-3; 7 nucleotides line up with TRBD1. This CDR3 spans 14 amino acids. V shed 1 base, J shed 2 bases, and the junction held 1 base outside the gene matches. CDR1 SGHNT and CDR2 YYREEE come from the germline V gene (reference sequence). The CDR3 spells CASSLTGVTDTQYF. The DNA for the CDR3 is TGTGCCAGCAGCTTGACAGGGGTCACAGATACGCAGTATTTT.

This chain uses TRBV7-9 with TRBJ2-7; 13 positions match TRBD2. The CDR3 runs to 16 residues. V shed 0 bases and J 3 bases; nucleotides not matched to a gene: 2. Germline V CDR1 and CDR2: SEHNR, FQNEAQ (reference sequence). The CDR3, as DNA: TGTGCCAGCAGCTTAGCTCGACTAGCGGGGGGCTACGAGCAGTACTTC. Its protein product is CASSLARLAGGYEQYF.

A few counts support this clone. The chain combines TRBV11-2 with TRBJ2-7, with 16 bases that match TRBD2. The CDR3 is 16 residues long. The ends lost 3 bases at V and 6 bases at J; junction bases unmatched: 5. Germline V gene data show CDR1 as SGHAT and CDR2 as FQNNGV. This chain's CDR3 is CASSLGTSGGAVEQYF. CDR3 sequence (DNA): TGTGCCAGCAGCTTGGGGACTAGCGGGGGGGCGGTCGAGCAGTACTTC.

The V call is TRBV14, the J call TRBJ2-7; D not resolved. Germline V CDR1 and CDR2: SGHDN, FVKESK. V was trimmed by 4 bases and J by 3 bases, leaving 7 bases between them. This CDR3 comprises 12 residues. The CDR3: CASSPSDYEQYF. DNA of the CDR3: TGTGCCAGCAGCCCTAGTGACTACGAGCAGTACTTC.